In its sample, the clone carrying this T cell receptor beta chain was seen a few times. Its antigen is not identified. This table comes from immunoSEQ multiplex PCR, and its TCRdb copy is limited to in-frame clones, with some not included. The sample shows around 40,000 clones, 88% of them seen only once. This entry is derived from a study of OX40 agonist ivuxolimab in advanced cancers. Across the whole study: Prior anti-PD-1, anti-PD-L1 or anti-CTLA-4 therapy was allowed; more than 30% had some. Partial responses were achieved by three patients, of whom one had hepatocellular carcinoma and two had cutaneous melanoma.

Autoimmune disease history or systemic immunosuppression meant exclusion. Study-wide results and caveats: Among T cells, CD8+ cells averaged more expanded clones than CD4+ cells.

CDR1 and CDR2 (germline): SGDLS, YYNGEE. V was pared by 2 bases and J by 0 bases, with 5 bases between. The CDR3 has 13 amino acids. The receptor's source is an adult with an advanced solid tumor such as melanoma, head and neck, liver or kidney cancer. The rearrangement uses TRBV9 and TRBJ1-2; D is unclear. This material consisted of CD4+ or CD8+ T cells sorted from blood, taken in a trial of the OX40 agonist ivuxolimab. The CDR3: CASSVQANYGYTF. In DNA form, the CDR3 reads TGTGCCAGCAGCGTCCAGGCTAACTATGGCTACACCTTC.